The 5 T cell receptor beta chains in this list originate from one sample, sequenced in a study of cytomegalovirus exposure and HLA in healthy donors. PCR was performed using 60 Vbeta and 13 Jbeta primers. Profiled with immunoSEQ multiplex PCR; TCRdb holds only in-frame clones, not every one. The data show some 87,000 clones, around three quarters seen once. The sequenced sample consisted of PBMCs. The receptors here all came from a woman aged 45-65 years in good health and CMV-seropositive.

The chain carries TRBV6-1 and TRBJ1-1; 7 nucleotides match TRBD1. Germline V CDR1 and CDR2: MNHNS, SASEGT. The CDR3 consists of 15 residues. The trim removed 1 base at V and 4 bases at J, leaving 6 bases unmatched. The CDR3 loop is CASSEVGRGSTEAFF. The CDR3 DNA reads as TGTGCCAGCAGTGAAGTTGGCAGGGGGAGCACTGAAGCTTTCTTT.

This chain links TRBV11-1 with TRBJ2-7; no clear D gene. This CDR3 contains 13 residues. V was cut by 6 bases and J by 6 bases, with 15 bases left in between. Germline assignment: CDR1 SGHAT and CDR2 FQDESV (reference sequence). The CDR3 reads CASSAAALGEQYF. CDR3 nucleotide sequence: TGTGCCAGCAGTGCGGCGGCCCTCGGCGAGCAGTACTTC. Complete variable domain (other parts from reference TRBV11-1 and TRBJ2-7): EAEVAQSPRYKITEKSQAVAFWCDPISGHATLYWYRQILGQGPELLVQFQDESVVDDSQLPKDRFSAERLKGVDSTLKIQPAELGDSAMYLCASSAAALGEQYFGPGTRLTVT.

The J gene is TRBJ1-2, the V gene TRBV19, with no clear D. The length of the CDR3 is 12 residues. V shed 5 bases and J shed 4 bases, with 8 bases lying between them. Germline V CDR1 and CDR2: LNHDA, SQIVND (reference sequence). CDR3 DNA sequence: TGTGCCAGTAGTCAGGCCAGCTATGGCTACACCTTC. This codes for CASSQASYGYTF.

This chain connects TRBV28 to TRBJ1-1; D is ambiguous. With 5 bases removed from V and 0 bases from J, the gap between germline ends came to 10 bases. Germline V gives CDR1 MDHEN, CDR2 SYDVKM. The CDR3 covers 14 residues. The CDR3 DNA follows: TGTGCCAGCAGTCCGAAGGGAGTGAACACTGAAGCTTTCTTT. Protein product: CASSPKGVNTEAFF.

The rearrangement joins TRBV5-4 to TRBJ1-5, with a tentative D call TRBD1 (5 bases). V lost 4 bases and J lost 4, with 9 bases in between. The CDR3 runs 13 residues. From germline, CDR1 is SGHNT and CDR2 YYREEE (reference sequence). In DNA, the CDR3 is TGTGCCAGCAGCCGAGCAGGGAATCAGCCCCAGCATTTT. Its protein product is CASSRAGNQPQHF.